This entry describes one T cell receptor (beta chain). Its antigen remains unidentified. This record comes from a study of T cells after yellow fever vaccination. The TCR cDNA carried a universal primer site and UMIs from 5'RACE template switching. Via MiXCR, TCRdb re-called the 5' RACE reads, giving one row per CDR3 protein. Here the sample spans roughly 500,000 distinct CDR3 sequences, roughly a fifth being singletons. Trimming removed 5 bases from V and 4 bases from J; junction bases left unmatched: 8. Germline CDR1 reads SGHTA; CDR2 reads FQGNSA. The CDR3 runs to 15 residues. General study results and limits: Clonotypes shared by both compartments, CD4 and CD8, made up a small share. Re-detected after boosting: most primary clones, almost 97% of CD4 and 80% to 90% of CD8.

The sample consisted of PBMCs, taken 15 days after the yellow fever booster vaccination. The V call is TRBV7-2, the J call TRBJ2-3, with 8 bases lining up with TRBD2. This receptor was identified in a man aged 25-45 years who received the YFV17D yellow fever vaccine. The DNA of the CDR3 is TGTGCCAGCAGCCAAGGTCTTAGCGGGGCAGATACGCAGTATTTT. Its protein product is CASSQGLSGADTQYF.